Listed below are T cell receptor beta chains from one sample, sequenced in a study of T-cell reconstitution after alpha-beta-depleted transplantation in children. In TCRdb, the PCR reads were re-called with MiXCR into one record per CDR3 protein. Here the sample spans over 550,000 distinct CDR3 sequences, roughly 10% being singletons. Sample: PBMCs from the stem cell graft donor, taken from the stem cell graft. These receptors were obtained from a human donor who donated a stem cell graft to a child with acute myeloid leukemia. Each CDR3 is given with its conserved first and last residue. The order of the fields is V gene, CDR3 protein.

v_gene: TRBV20-1
CDR3aa: CSARVDRGISYNEQFF

v_gene: TRBV6-1
CDR3aa: CASSLSEGWTYGTGELFF

v_gene: TRBV5-5
CDR3aa: CASSPWDRDTGELFF

v_gene: TRBV10-3
CDR3aa: CAISGRDDNEQFF

v_gene: TRBV7-2
CDR3aa: CASRATGSTEAFF

v_gene: TRBV15
CDR3aa: CATSGNQGAGANVLTF

v_gene: TRBV5-1
CDR3aa: CASSLLVGENTEAFF

v_gene: TRBV5-1
CDR3aa: CASRTGASATYEQYF

v_gene: TRBV7-9
CDR3aa: CASSLAGLRGQGNTIYF

v_gene: TRBV5-1
CDR3aa: CASSLSTSNGETQYF

v_gene: TRBV7-2
CDR3aa: CASSFGREPYEQYF

v_gene: TRBV20-1
CDR3aa: CCARDPTSGRAVRTYEQYF

v_gene: TRBV4-2
CDR3aa: CASSQSGGRANYNEQFF

v_gene: TRBV6-1
CDR3aa: CASWRGDEQYF

v_gene: TRBV2
CDR3aa: CASSVAIGELFF

v_gene: TRBV3-1
CDR3aa: CASSQGTTGGGEQYF

v_gene: TRBV12-3/TRBV12-4
CDR3aa: CASSPGLYETQYF

v_gene: TRBV7-2
CDR3aa: CASSRGQGKDTQYF

v_gene: TRBV6-2/TRBV6-3
CDR3aa: CASSYSSWTRDRAYEQYF

v_gene: TRBV20-1
CDR3aa: CSADDAGTGVYNEQFF

v_gene: TRBV12-3/TRBV12-4
CDR3aa: CASSQEGGLTEAFF

v_gene: TRBV29-1
CDR3aa: CSVETSAYF

v_gene: TRBV12-3/TRBV12-4
CDR3aa: CASRSGTSRYDEQFF

v_gene: TRBV7-2
CDR3aa: CASSRIRTGYTDTQYF

v_gene: TRBV12-3/TRBV12-4
CDR3aa: CASSFVVLEVQETQYF

v_gene: TRBV7-2
CDR3aa: CASSLGPWGYNEQFF

v_gene: TRBV6-2/TRBV6-3
CDR3aa: CASSYASSGPYEQYF

v_gene: TRBV20-1
CDR3aa: CSASRDTSTEAFF

v_gene: TRBV7-2
CDR3aa: CASSRLGADTQYF

v_gene: TRBV15
CDR3aa: CATSRDQVRGNEQFF

v_gene: TRBV9
CDR3aa: CASSGTGTSGLIQETQYF

v_gene: TRBV6-1
CDR3aa: CASSTPDSSTNEKLFF

v_gene: TRBV5-1
CDR3aa: CASSSEGVSTGELFF

v_gene: TRBV12-3/TRBV12-4
CDR3aa: CASSLGGGQYYGYTF

v_gene: TRBV3-1
CDR3aa: CASSQASGIFYEQYF